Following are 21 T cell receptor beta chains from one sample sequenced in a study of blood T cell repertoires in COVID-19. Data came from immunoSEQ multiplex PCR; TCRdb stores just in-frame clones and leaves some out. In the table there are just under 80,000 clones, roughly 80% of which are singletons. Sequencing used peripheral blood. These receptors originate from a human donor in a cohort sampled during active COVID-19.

The DNA for the CDR3 is TGTGCCATCAGTCAGGGCACAGATACGCAGTATTTT. Translated, it gives CAISQGTDTQYF. This chain connects TRBV10-3 to TRBJ2-3; D gene uncertain. The V gene lost 5 bases and the J gene lost 1 base, with 4 bases spanning the gap. This CDR3 spans 12 amino acids. Germline loops: CDR1 ENHRY, CDR2 SYGVKD.

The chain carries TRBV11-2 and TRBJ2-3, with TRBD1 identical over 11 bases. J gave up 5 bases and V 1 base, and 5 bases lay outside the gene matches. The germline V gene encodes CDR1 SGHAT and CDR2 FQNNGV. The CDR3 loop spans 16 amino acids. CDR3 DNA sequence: TGTGCCAGCAGCTTAGGTGGACAGGGGGCTGTAGATACGCAGTATTTT. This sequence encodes CASSLGGQGAVDTQYF.

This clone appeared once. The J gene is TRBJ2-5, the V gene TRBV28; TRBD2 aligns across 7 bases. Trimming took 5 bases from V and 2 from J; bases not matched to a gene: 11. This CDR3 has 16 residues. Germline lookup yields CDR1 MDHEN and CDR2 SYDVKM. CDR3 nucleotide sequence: TGTGCCAGCAGTCCGCCAGCGGGAAGGGGTCAAGAGACCCAGTACTTC. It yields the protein CASSPPAGRGQETQYF.

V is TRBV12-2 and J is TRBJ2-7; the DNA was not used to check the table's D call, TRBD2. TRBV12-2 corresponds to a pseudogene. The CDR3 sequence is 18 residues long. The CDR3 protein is CASRFICISRRIYYEQYF. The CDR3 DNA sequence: TGTGCAAGTCGCTTCATCTGTATTAGCCGGAGGATATACTACGAGCAGTACTTC.

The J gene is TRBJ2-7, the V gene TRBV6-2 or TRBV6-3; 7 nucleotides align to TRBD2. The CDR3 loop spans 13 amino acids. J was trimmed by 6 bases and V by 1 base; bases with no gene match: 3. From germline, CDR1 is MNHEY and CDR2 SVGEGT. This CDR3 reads CASSYWRESEQYF. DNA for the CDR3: TGTGCCAGCAGTTACTGGCGGGAGTCCGAGCAGTACTTC.

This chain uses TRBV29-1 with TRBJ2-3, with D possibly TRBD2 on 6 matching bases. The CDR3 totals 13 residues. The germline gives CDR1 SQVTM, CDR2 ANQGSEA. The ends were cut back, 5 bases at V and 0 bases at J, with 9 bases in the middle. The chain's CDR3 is CSVRRDSTDTQYF. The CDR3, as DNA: TGCAGCGTTCGGAGGGACAGCACAGATACGCAGTATTTT.

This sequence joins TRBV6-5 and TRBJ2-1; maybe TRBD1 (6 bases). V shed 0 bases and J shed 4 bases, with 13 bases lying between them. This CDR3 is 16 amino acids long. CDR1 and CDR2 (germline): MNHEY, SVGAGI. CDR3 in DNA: TGTGCCAGCAGTTACTCGGGGGCGCTGGGTTACAATGAGCAGTTCTTC. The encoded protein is CASSYSGALGYNEQFF.

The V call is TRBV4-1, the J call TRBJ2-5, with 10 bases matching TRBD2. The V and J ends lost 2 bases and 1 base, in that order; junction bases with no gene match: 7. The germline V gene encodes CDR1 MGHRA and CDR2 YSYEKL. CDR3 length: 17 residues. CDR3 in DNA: TGCGCCAGCAGCCAAACCCCTAGCGGGAGTGTCCAAGAGACCCAGTACTTC. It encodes CASSQTPSGSVQETQYF.

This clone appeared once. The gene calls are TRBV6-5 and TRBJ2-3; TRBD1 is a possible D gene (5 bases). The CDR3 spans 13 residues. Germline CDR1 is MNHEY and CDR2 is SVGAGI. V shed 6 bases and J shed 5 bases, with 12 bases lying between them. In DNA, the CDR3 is TGTGCCAGCAGGCTAGGGGCCGGAGATACGCAGTATTTT. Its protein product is CASRLGAGDTQYF.

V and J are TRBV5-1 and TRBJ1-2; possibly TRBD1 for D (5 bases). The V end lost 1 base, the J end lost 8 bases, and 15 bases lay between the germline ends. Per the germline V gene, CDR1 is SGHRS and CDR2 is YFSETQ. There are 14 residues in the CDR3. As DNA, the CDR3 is TGCGCCAGCAGCTTGAGCTCAGGGCATGGCGGCTACACCTTC. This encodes CASSLSSGHGGYTF.

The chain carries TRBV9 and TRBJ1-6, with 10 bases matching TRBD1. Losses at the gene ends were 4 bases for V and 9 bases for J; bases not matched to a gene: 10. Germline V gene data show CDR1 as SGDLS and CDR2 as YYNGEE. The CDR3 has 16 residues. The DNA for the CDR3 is TGTGCCAGCAGCTCCCGGGACAGGGGAGTAGGTTCACCCCTCCACTTT. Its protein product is CASSSRDRGVGSPLHF. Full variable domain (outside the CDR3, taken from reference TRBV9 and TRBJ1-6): DSGVTQTPKHLITATGQRVTLRCSPRSGDLSVYWYQQSLDQGLQFLIQYYNGEERAKGNILERFSAQQFPDLHSELNLSSLELGDSALYFCASSSRDRGVGSPLHFGNGTRLTVT.

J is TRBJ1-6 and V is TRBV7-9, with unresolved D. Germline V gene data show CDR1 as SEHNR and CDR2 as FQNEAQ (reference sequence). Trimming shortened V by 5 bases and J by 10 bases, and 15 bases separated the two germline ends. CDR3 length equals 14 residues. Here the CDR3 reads CASSEETTGSPLHF. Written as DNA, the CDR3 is TGTGCCAGCAGCGAGGAGACGACGGGGTCACCCCTCCACTTT.

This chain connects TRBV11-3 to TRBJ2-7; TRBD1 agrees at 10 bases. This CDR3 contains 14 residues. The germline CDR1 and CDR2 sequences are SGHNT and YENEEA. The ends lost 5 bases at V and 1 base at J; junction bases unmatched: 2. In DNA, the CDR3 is TGTGCCAGCAGCCGGGACAGGGGATCCTACGAGCAGTACTTC. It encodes CASSRDRGSYEQYF.

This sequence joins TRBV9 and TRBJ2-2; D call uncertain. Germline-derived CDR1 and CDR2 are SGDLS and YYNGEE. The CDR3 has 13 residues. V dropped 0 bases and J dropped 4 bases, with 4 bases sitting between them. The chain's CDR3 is CASSVVSTGELFF. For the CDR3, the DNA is TGTGCCAGCAGCGTAGTTAGCACCGGGGAGCTGTTTTTT.

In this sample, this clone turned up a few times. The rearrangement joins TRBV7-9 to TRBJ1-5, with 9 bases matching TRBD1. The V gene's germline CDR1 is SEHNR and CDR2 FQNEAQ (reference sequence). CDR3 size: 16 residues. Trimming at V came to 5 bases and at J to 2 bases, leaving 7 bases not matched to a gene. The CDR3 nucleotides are TGTGCCAGCAGCCCGCCGGGACAGGGTGGCAATCAGCCCCAGCATTTT. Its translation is CASSPPGQGGNQPQHF.

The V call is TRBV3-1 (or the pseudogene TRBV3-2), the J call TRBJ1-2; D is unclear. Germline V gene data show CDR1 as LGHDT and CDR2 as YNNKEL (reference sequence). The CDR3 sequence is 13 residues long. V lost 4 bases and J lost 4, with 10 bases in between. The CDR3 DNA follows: TGTGCCAGCAGCCCACATTTTTCCTATGGCTACACCTTC. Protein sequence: CASSPHFSYGYTF.

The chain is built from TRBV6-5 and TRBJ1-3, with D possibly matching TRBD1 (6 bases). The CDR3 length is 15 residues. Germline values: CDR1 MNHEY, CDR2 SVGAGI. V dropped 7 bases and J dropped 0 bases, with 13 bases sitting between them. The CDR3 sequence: CASTKGHPSGNTIYF. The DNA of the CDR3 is TGTGCCAGCACTAAGGGACACCCCTCTGGAAACACCATATATTTT.

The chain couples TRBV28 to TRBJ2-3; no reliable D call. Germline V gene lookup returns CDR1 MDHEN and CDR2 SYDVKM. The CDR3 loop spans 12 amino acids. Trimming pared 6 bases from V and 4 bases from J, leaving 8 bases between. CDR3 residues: CASRAAPDTQYF. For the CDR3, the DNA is TGTGCCAGCAGGGCGGCTCCAGATACGCAGTATTTT.

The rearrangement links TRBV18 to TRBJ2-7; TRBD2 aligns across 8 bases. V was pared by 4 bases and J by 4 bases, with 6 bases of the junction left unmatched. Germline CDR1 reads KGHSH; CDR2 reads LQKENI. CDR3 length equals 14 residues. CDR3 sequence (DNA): TGTGCCAGCTCACTCGGGAGGGGCCAGTACGAGCAGTACTTC. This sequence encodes CASSLGRGQYEQYF.

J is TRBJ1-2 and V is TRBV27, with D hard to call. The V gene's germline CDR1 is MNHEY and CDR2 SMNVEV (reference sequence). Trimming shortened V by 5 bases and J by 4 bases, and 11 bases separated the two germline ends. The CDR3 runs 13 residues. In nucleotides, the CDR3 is TGTGCCAGCAGTGTGGAGGAGGGCTATGGCTACACCTTC. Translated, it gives CASSVEEGYGYTF.

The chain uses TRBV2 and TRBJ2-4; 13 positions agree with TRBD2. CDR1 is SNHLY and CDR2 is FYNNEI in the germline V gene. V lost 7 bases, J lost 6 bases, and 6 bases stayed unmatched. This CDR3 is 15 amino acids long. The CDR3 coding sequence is TGTGCCAGCACCACGGGACTAGCGGGGTCAAACATTCAGTACTTC. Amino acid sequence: CASTTGLAGSNIQYF. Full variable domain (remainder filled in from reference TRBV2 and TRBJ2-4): EPEVTQTPSHQVTQMGQEVILRCVPISNHLYFYWYRQILGQKVEFLVSFYNNEISEKSEIFDDQFSVERPDGSNFTLKIRSTKLEDSAMYFCASTTGLAGSNIQYFGAGTRLSVL.